The rows below give T cell receptor beta chains drawn from one sample of a study of blood T cell repertoires in COVID-19. Libraries were prepared by immunoSEQ multiplex PCR; TCRdb keeps only in-frame clonotypes and omits some of them. Of approximately 90,000 clones detected, roughly 88% appear once; the ten largest clones hold 0.47%. Sequenced: peripheral blood. These receptor sequences come from a man aged 60 to 69 with acute or convalescent COVID-19. Each CDR3 is given with its conserved first and last residue. The order of the fields is V gene, D gene, J gene, clone size, CDR3 protein, CDR3 DNA. A D gene is named only where the DNA matches it firmly. Some rows have no size entry. The others give once, few or many, or a class for an expanded clone.

V: TRBV6-2/TRBV6-3; D: TRBD2; J: TRBJ2-5; size: -; CDR3: CASSTSGRTETQYF; DNA: TGTGCCAGCAGTACTAGCGGGAGGACCGAGACCCAGTACTTC
V: TRBV19; D: -; J: TRBJ1-6; size: -; CDR3: CASIGNSYNSPLHF; DNA: TGTGCCAGTATCGGGAATTCCTATAATTCACCCCTCCACTTT
V: TRBV6-5; D: -; J: TRBJ1-2; size: -; CDR3: CASSYGRGNYGYTF; DNA: TGTGCCAGCAGTTATGGCAGGGGTAACTATGGCTACACCTTC
V: TRBV12-5; D: -; J: TRBJ2-2; size: -; CDR3: CASGLLRTGELFF; DNA: TGTGCTAGTGGTTTGCTACGGACCGGGGAGCTGTTTTTT
V: TRBV30; D: TRBD2; J: TRBJ2-2; size: -; CDR3: CACLGLAGVAGELFF; DNA: TGTGCCTGCCTTGGACTAGCGGGAGTGGCCGGGGAGCTGTTTTTT
V: TRBV7-9; D: -; J: TRBJ1-2; size: -; CDR3: CASSLVQAMGGYTF; DNA: TGTGCCAGCAGCTTAGTTCAGGCAATGGGTGGCTACACCTTC
V: TRBV3-1/TRBV3-2; D: -; J: TRBJ2-1; size: -; CDR3: CASSQGTILHNEQFF; DNA: TGTGCCAGCAGCCAGGGCACCATTTTACACAATGAGCAGTTCTTC
V: TRBV18; D: TRBD2; J: TRBJ2-7; size: -; CDR3: CASSPAELANEQYF; DNA: TGTGCCAGCTCACCTGCTGAACTAGCGAACGAGCAGTACTTC
V: TRBV9; D: TRBD2; J: TRBJ2-1; size: -; CDR3: CASSVVAGVSYEQFF; DNA: TGTGCCAGCAGCGTAGTAGCGGGAGTAAGTTATGAGCAGTTCTTC
V: TRBV7-8; D: TRBD2; J: TRBJ2-5; size: -; CDR3: CASSPLAGGSVETQYF; DNA: TGTGCCAGCAGCCCGTTAGCGGGGGGGTCGGTAGAGACCCAGTACTTC
V: TRBV28; D: TRBD2; J: TRBJ2-1; size: once; CDR3: CASRGTSESSYNEQFF; DNA: TGTGCCAGCAGGGGGACTAGCGAGAGCTCCTACAATGAGCAGTTCTTC
V: TRBV28; D: TRBD1; J: TRBJ1-3; size: -; CDR3: CASRTGTGTSGNTIYF; DNA: TGTGCCAGCAGAACCGGGACAGGCACTTCTGGAAACACCATATATTTT
V: TRBV6-5; D: -; J: TRBJ2-1; size: -; CDR3: CASSYRQSSVNEQFF; DNA: TGTGCCAGCAGTTACCGACAGTCTTCTGTGAATGAGCAGTTCTTC
V: TRBV5-5; D: -; J: TRBJ2-7; size: -; CDR3: CASSLTRDTPYEQYF; DNA: TGTGCCAGCAGCTTGACTCGGGACACCCCCTACGAGCAGTACTTC
V: TRBV5-1; D: -; J: TRBJ2-3; size: -; CDR3: CASSIGPSSADTQYF; DNA: TGCGCCAGCAGTATTGGGCCCTCCTCGGCAGATACGCAGTATTTT
V: TRBV7-2; D: TRBD2; J: TRBJ2-1; size: once; CDR3: CASSLASGDYNEQFF; DNA: TGTGCCAGCAGCTTAGCTAGCGGGGACTACAATGAGCAGTTCTTC
V: TRBV5-4; D: TRBD2; J: TRBJ2-1; size: -; CDR3: CASSLAPAGGGNEQFF; DNA: TGTGCCAGCAGCTTGGCTCCGGCGGGGGGTGGGAATGAGCAGTTCTTC
V: TRBV7-9; D: -; J: TRBJ2-7; size: -; CDR3: CASSSPNLEGYEQYF; DNA: TGTGCCAGCAGCTCCCCTAACCTCGAGGGATACGAGCAGTACTTC
V: TRBV7-3; D: -; J: TRBJ2-2; size: -; CDR3: CASGRNTGELFF; DNA: TGTGCCAGCGGCAGGAACACCGGGGAGCTGTTTTTT
V: TRBV11-2; D: -; J: TRBJ2-7; size: -; CDR3: CASSSDSSYEQYF; DNA: TGTGCCAGCAGCTCGGACAGCTCCTACGAGCAGTACTTC
V: TRBV5-4; D: TRBD2; J: TRBJ2-2; size: -; CDR3: CASSRRLAGDTGELFF; DNA: TGTGCCAGCAGCCGGCGTTTAGCGGGAGACACCGGGGAGCTGTTTTTT
V: TRBV5-6; D: -; J: TRBJ1-2; size: -; CDR3: CASRPGSTDHYGYTF; DNA: TGTGCCAGCAGACCTGGGTCAACAGATCACTATGGCTACACCTTC
V: TRBV5-1; D: TRBD1; J: TRBJ1-1; size: -; CDR3: CASRLRGQGMGTEAFF; DNA: TGCGCCAGCCGACTACGGGGACAGGGGATGGGCACTGAAGCTTTCTTT
V: TRBV7-3; D: TRBD2; J: TRBJ2-3; size: -; CDR3: CASSPSVAGDPDTQYF; DNA: TGTGCCAGCAGCCCCTCGGTGGCGGGAGATCCAGATACGCAGTATTTT
V: TRBV5-1; D: -; J: TRBJ1-3; size: -; CDR3: CASSLDGAGNTIYF; DNA: TGCGCCAGCAGCTTGGATGGAGCTGGAAACACCATATATTTT
V: TRBV18; D: -; J: TRBJ2-2; size: -; CDR3: CASSLLETAGELFF; DNA: TGTGCCAGCTCACTCCTAGAAACCGCCGGGGAGCTGTTTTTT
V: TRBV25-1; D: TRBD1; J: TRBJ1-4; size: -; CDR3: CASSELGGGEKLFF; DNA: TGTGCCAGCAGTGAATTAGGGGGCGGGGAAAAACTGTTTTTT
V: TRBV19; D: TRBD2; J: TRBJ2-7; size: -; CDR3: CASSALAGVSYEQYF; DNA: TGTGCCAGTAGCGCTCTAGCGGGAGTCTCCTACGAGCAGTACTTC
V: TRBV11-2; D: TRBD2; J: TRBJ2-7; size: once; CDR3: CASSLGSGRASYEQYF; DNA: TGTGCCAGCAGCTTAGGTAGCGGGAGGGCCTCCTACGAGCAGTACTTC
V: TRBV5-1; D: TRBD2; J: TRBJ2-7; size: -; CDR3: CASSVAGGPHEQYF; DNA: TGCGCCAGCAGCGTCGCGGGAGGGCCACACGAGCAGTACTTC
V: TRBV5-6; D: -; J: TRBJ2-2; size: -; CDR3: CASSLGSGVRGELFF; DNA: TGTGCCAGCAGCTTGGGATCAGGGGTTCGCGGGGAGCTGTTTTTT
V: TRBV6-1; D: -; J: TRBJ1-5; size: -; CDR3: CASSENVLLYSNQPQHF; DNA: TGTGCCAGCAGTGAAAACGTGTTACTGTATAGCAATCAGCCCCAGCATTTT
V: TRBV7-6; D: -; J: TRBJ1-1; size: -; CDR3: CASSLNLGAMNTEAFF; DNA: TGTGCCAGCAGCTTAAATTTAGGGGCCATGAACACTGAAGCTTTCTTT
V: TRBV5-1; D: TRBD1; J: TRBJ1-6; size: -; CDR3: CASARDSNSPLHF; DNA: TGCGCCAGCGCAAGGGACAGCAATTCACCCCTCCACTTT
V: TRBV5-6; D: -; J: TRBJ2-6; size: -; CDR3: CASSLEVARFSGANVLTF; DNA: TGTGCCAGCAGCTTGGAAGTAGCCCGTTTTTCTGGGGCCAACGTCCTGACTTTC
V: TRBV2; D: TRBD1; J: TRBJ1-1; size: -; CDR3: CASSPDRGRSFFLNTEAFF; DNA: TGTGCCAGCAGTCCGGACAGGGGGCGCTCATTTTTTCTGAACACTGAAGCTTTCTTT
V: TRBV12-3/TRBV12-4; D: -; J: TRBJ2-7; size: -; CDR3: CASSSGNEQYF; DNA: TGTGCCAGCAGTTCGGGTAACGAGCAGTACTTC
V: TRBV30; D: -; J: TRBJ1-3; size: -; CDR3: CAWSTSNLDTIYF; DNA: TGTGCCTGGAGTACATCGAATCTGGACACCATATATTTT
V: TRBV2; D: -; J: TRBJ2-7; size: -; CDR3: CASSPAVTLIVYEQYF; DNA: TGTGCCAGCAGTCCCGCGGTTACGCTTATTGTTTACGAGCAGTACTTC
V: TRBV27; D: TRBD2; J: TRBJ2-7; size: -; CDR3: CPKLAGASYEQYF; DNA: TGTCCTAAACTAGCGGGGGCCTCCTACGAGCAGTACTTC
V: TRBV6-5; D: -; J: TRBJ1-2; size: -; CDR3: CASSSPQTDYYGYTF; DNA: TGTGCCAGCAGTTCCCCCCAGACTGATTACTATGGCTACACCTTC
V: TRBV19; D: -; J: TRBJ1-2; size: -; CDR3: CASKPTSGTNYGYTF; DNA: TGTGCCAGTAAACCGACGTCGGGGACTAACTATGGCTACACCTTC
V: TRBV6-4; D: -; J: TRBJ2-2; size: -; CDR3: CASSVAGLSGELFF; DNA: TGTGCCAGCAGTGTAGCAGGGTTGTCCGGGGAGCTGTTTTTT